Following are 30 T cell receptor beta chains from one sample sequenced in a study of shared clonotypes between healthy human individuals. TCRdb keeps only in-frame clones here, not all; method: immunoSEQ multiplex PCR. The repertoire holds 1,500,000 or so clones, over 95% seen once, with 0.95% to 1.5% in the top ten. The sequenced sample consisted of naive CD4+ T cells sorted from blood. As for subset: CD45RA+ positively selected. The source is a man aged 25 to 40 in good health.

V and J are TRBV5-1 and TRBJ2-3, with no clear D. Germline V lookup: CDR1 SGHRS, CDR2 YFSETQ. V was clipped by 0 bases and J by 1 base, with 15 bases between them. CDR3 size: 17 residues. In DNA, the CDR3 is TGCGCCAGCAGCTTGGGCCCAGCTCCCGCACGCACAGATACGCAGTATTTT. This gives the protein CASSLGPAPARTDTQYF.

V is TRBV5-4 and J is TRBJ2-1; TRBD2 aligns across 10 bases. V lost 5 bases to trimming and J lost 7 bases; unmatched junction nucleotides: 9. The CDR3 covers 15 residues. Germline lookup yields CDR1 SGHNT and CDR2 YYREEE (reference sequence). The CDR3 reads CASRLAGGRGNEQFF. The CDR3 bases are TGTGCCAGCAGATTAGCGGGAGGTAGGGGAAATGAGCAGTTCTTC.

V is TRBV5-6 and J is TRBJ2-7, with D unresolved. Germline V gives CDR1 SGHDT, CDR2 YYEEEE. This CDR3 is built from 12 residues. The ends were cut back, 0 bases at V and 2 bases at J, with 3 bases in the middle. The CDR3 spells CASSLETYEQYF. The CDR3 DNA sequence: TGTGCCAGCAGCTTGGAAACCTACGAGCAGTACTTC.

This chain uses TRBV5-6 with TRBJ1-2; D is ambiguous. The germline gives CDR1 SGHDT, CDR2 YYEEEE. Trimming stripped 4 bases from V and 4 bases from J, with 11 bases between. CDR3 size: 13 residues. The CDR3 sequence is CASSRTGTYGYTF. The CDR3 DNA sequence: TGTGCCAGCAGCCGGACCGGCACCTATGGCTACACCTTC.

V is TRBV2 and J is TRBJ2-5; D is unclear. Deletions cut 8 bases from V and 5 bases from J, with 18 bases between. The germline V gene has CDR1 SNHLY and CDR2 FYNNEI. The CDR3 length is 14 residues. The CDR3 protein is CASQTSYGPETQYF. The CDR3 region has the DNA TGTGCCAGCCAGACATCATATGGTCCGGAGACCCAGTACTTC.

V is TRBV6-5 and J is TRBJ2-7, with D possibly being TRBD1 or TRBD2 (5 bases each). V gave up 6 bases and J gave up 2 bases, with 14 bases separating them. This CDR3 has 14 residues. Germline V gene lookup returns CDR1 MNHEY and CDR2 SVGAGI. The CDR3 nucleotides read TGTGCCAGCAGCAGCAGGGACCGCACCTACGAGCAGTACTTC. Translation: CASSSRDRTYEQYF.

The CDR3 here is CASSPLLDSNTEAFF. CDR3 nucleotide sequence: TGTGCCAGCAGCCCGCTGCTGGATTCGAACACTGAAGCTTTCTTT. This chain links TRBV7-2 with TRBJ1-1, with no clear D. From germline, CDR1 is SGHTA and CDR2 FQGNSA. The CDR3 sequence is 15 residues long. Trimming pared 5 bases from V and 1 base from J, leaving 14 bases between.

The V call is TRBV6-5, the J call TRBJ2-2, with a possible D match to TRBD1 (6 bases). Germline V gives CDR1 MNHEY, CDR2 SVGAGI. The germline V and J ends were trimmed by 0 bases and 8 bases, with 10 bases remaining between them. The CDR3 runs 14 residues. The CDR3 nucleotides are TGTGCCAGCAGTTACTCGAGGGGGTATGGGGAGCTGTTTTTT. It yields the protein CASSYSRGYGELFF.

About this clone: This sample also contains other DNA sequences that code for the same CDR3. V is TRBV7-9 and J is TRBJ2-1, with unresolved D. Per germline, CDR1 SEHNR and CDR2 FQNEAQ (reference sequence). The CDR3 totals 14 residues. Trimming cost V 1 base and J 3 bases, with 7 bases left between them. The CDR3 reads CASSLGQYYNEQFF. DNA of the CDR3: TGTGCCAGCAGCTTAGGGCAGTACTACAATGAGCAGTTCTTC.

In this sample, this clone turned up once. V and J are TRBV7-9 and TRBJ2-7; either TRBD1 or TRBD2 may fit D (5 bases each). The germline V gene encodes CDR1 SEHNR and CDR2 FQNEAQ (reference sequence). V was pared by 4 bases and J by 4 bases, with 26 bases between. The CDR3 sequence is 18 residues long. This CDR3 reads CASSSDQIRDPRRYEQYF. The CDR3, as DNA: TGTGCCAGCAGCTCCGACCAAATAAGGGACCCAAGGCGATACGAGCAGTACTTC.

The gene calls are TRBV6-5 and TRBJ2-5; 7 bases agree with TRBD1. The CDR3 totals 14 residues. The V and J ends lost 2 bases and 1 base, in that order; junction bases with no gene match: 1. Germline-derived CDR1 and CDR2 are MNHEY and SVGAGI. CDR3: CASSYGQAQETQYF. CDR3 nucleotides: TGTGCCAGCAGTTACGGACAGGCCCAAGAGACCCAGTACTTC.

The J gene is TRBJ2-1, the V gene TRBV9, with D uncertain. V was cut by 1 base and J by 9 bases, with 14 bases left in between. This CDR3 contains 14 residues. Germline V gene data show CDR1 as SGDLS and CDR2 as YYNGEE. The CDR3 DNA reads as TGTGCCAGCAGCGTACGGGCCGTCTCCCGTGAGCAGTTCTTC. As protein: CASSVRAVSREQFF.

This chain joins TRBV4-3 and TRBJ2-5; possibly TRBD2 for D (6 bases). The germline V and J ends were trimmed by 1 base and 4 bases, with 10 bases remaining between them. The CDR3 runs 14 residues. Germline V gene lookup returns CDR1 LGHNA and CDR2 YSLEER. CDR3: CASSQAGGSETQYF. For the CDR3, the DNA is TGCGCCAGCAGCCAAGCTGGGGGGTCAGAGACCCAGTACTTC.

This clone occurred a few times. The chain recombines TRBV5-6 with TRBJ1-3, with 8 bases aligning to TRBD1. Germline V CDR1 and CDR2: SGHDT, YYEEEE. V lost 1 base to trimming and J lost 4 bases; unmatched junction nucleotides: 4. The CDR3 has 15 residues. The CDR3 protein is CASSLRTGIGNTIYF. CDR3 nucleotide sequence: TGTGCCAGCAGCTTGAGGACAGGGATCGGAAACACCATATATTTT. Full variable domain (outside the CDR3, taken from reference TRBV5-6 and TRBJ1-3): DAGVTQSPTHLIKTRGQQVTLRCSPKSGHDTVSWYQQALGQGPQFIFQYYEEEERQRGNFPDRFSGHQFPNYSSELNVNALLLGDSALYLCASSLRTGIGNTIYFGEGSWLTVV.

This clone was seen a handful of times. The V call is TRBV7-9, the J call TRBJ2-7, with TRBD2 matching over 7 bases. Trimming at V came to 6 bases and at J to 11 bases, leaving 7 bases not matched to a gene. The length of the CDR3 is 11 residues. Germline V gives CDR1 SEHNR, CDR2 FQNEAQ (reference sequence). CDR3 sequence: CASSVSGPEYF. CDR3 DNA sequence: TGTGCCAGCAGTGTTAGCGGGCCGGAGTACTTC.

The V call is TRBV28, the J call TRBJ2-7; D possibly uses TRBD1 or TRBD2 (5 bases each). Germline CDR1 reads MDHEN; CDR2 reads SYDVKM. The CDR3 totals 15 residues. Trimming took off 7 bases at V and 6 bases at J, with 22 bases between the two ends. The CDR3 sequence is CASTPSGPLRSEQYF. For the CDR3, the DNA is TGTGCCAGCACCCCGTCGGGACCCCTACGAAGCGAGCAGTACTTC.

DNA of the CDR3: TGTGCCAGCACCTCGGAAGGGGATGGCTACACCTTC. Translated, it gives CASTSEGDGYTF. The genes are TRBV28 and TRBJ1-2; D perhaps matches TRBD1 (5 bases). This CDR3 is 12 amino acids long. Germline-derived CDR1 and CDR2 are MDHEN and SYDVKM. V was clipped by 7 bases and J by 6 bases, with 12 bases between them.

The chain combines TRBV19 with TRBJ2-7; tentative D call: TRBD2 (6 bases). Per germline, CDR1 LNHDA and CDR2 SQIVND (reference sequence). Deletions cut 6 bases from V and 6 bases from J, with 18 bases between. This CDR3 has 14 residues. CDR3 bases: TGTGCCAGTAGCCAACTAGCTTACTTAACCGAGCAGTACTTC. Translating gives CASSQLAYLTEQYF.

The chain is built from TRBV6-6 and TRBJ2-7; 7 nucleotides align to TRBD1. Germline-derived CDR1 and CDR2 are MNHNY and SVGAGI (reference sequence). After removal of 6 bases from V and 5 bases from J, the junction contained 7 bases not matched to a gene. The CDR3 has 13 residues. CDR3 region: CASRLTGDHEQYF. For the CDR3, the DNA is TGTGCCAGCAGACTTACAGGGGACCACGAGCAGTACTTC.

V and J are TRBV4-1 and TRBJ2-7; D tentatively reads TRBD1 or TRBD2 (5 bases each). The CDR3 totals 17 residues. The germline gives CDR1 MGHRA, CDR2 YSYEKL. Trimming shortened V by 4 bases and J by 2 bases, and 21 bases separated the two germline ends. The CDR3, as DNA: TGCGCCAGCAGCCTAGGGCGTTTGGGGGAAAAAGCCTACGAGCAGTACTTC. Translated: CASSLGRLGEKAYEQYF.

This chain connects TRBV6-6 to TRBJ2-7, with D possibly being TRBD1 or TRBD2 (6 bases each). Per germline, CDR1 MNHNY and CDR2 SVGAGI (reference sequence). V lost 8 bases and J lost 2, with 22 bases in between. The CDR3 is made up of 16 amino acids. The CDR3 loop is CASGGIGGRGTYEQYF. The CDR3 nucleotides read TGTGCCAGCGGGGGAATCGGGGGCCGTGGAACCTACGAGCAGTACTTC.

The V and J genes are TRBV18 and TRBJ2-1; 13 positions agree with TRBD2. The V gene's germline CDR1 is KGHSH and CDR2 LQKENI. J lost 9 bases, V lost 6 bases, and 11 bases had no gene match. This CDR3 contains 16 residues. The CDR3 DNA reads TGTGCCAGCTCGTTAGGACTAGCGGGAGTTACCGTTGAGCAGTTCTTC. Translation: CASSLGLAGVTVEQFF.

CDR3 in DNA: TGTGCCAGCAGCCGAGACTCGGGCAGGGAGCTGTTTTTT. It specifies CASSRDSGRELFF. V gene TRBV5-6 combines with J gene TRBJ2-2; D is unresolved. This CDR3 is 13 amino acids long. With 4 bases removed from V and 9 bases from J, the gap between germline ends came to 13 bases. Germline assignment: CDR1 SGHDT and CDR2 YYEEEE.

The gene calls are TRBV5-5 and TRBJ2-1, with 9 positions matching TRBD1. CDR3 length equals 14 residues. J gave up 8 bases and V 4 bases, and 7 bases lay outside the gene matches. Germline V gene data show CDR1 as SGHKS and CDR2 as YYEKEE (reference sequence). The CDR3 is CASSRDRAQDEQFF. CDR3 in DNA: TGTGCCAGCAGCAGGGACAGGGCACAGGATGAGCAGTTCTTC.

The chain is built from TRBV5-5 and TRBJ2-1; weak D call: TRBD2 (5 bases). The CDR3 totals 12 residues. Germline-derived CDR1 and CDR2 are SGHKS and YYEKEE (reference sequence). Deletions cut 4 bases from V and 7 bases from J, with 9 bases between. The CDR3: CASSPGINEQFF. The CDR3 DNA follows: TGTGCCAGCAGCCCGGGGATAAATGAGCAGTTCTTC.

The chain combines TRBV9 with TRBJ1-1; possible D gene TRBD1, 5 bases. The germline CDR1 and CDR2 sequences are SGDLS and YYNGEE. There are 15 residues in the CDR3. The V end lost 8 bases, the J end lost 1 base, and 18 bases lay between the germline ends. CDR3 in DNA: TGTGCCAGAGGACCGCCGAGGGGCAAGAACACTGAAGCTTTCTTT. This encodes CARGPPRGKNTEAFF.

V is TRBV6-6 and J is TRBJ2-7, with D possibly matching TRBD2 (5 bases). Germline CDR1 MNHNY, CDR2 SVGAGI (reference sequence). V was trimmed by 0 bases and J by 5 bases, leaving 5 bases between them. The CDR3 extends over 12 amino acids. CDR3 amino acids: CASSYSRDEQYF. The DNA for the CDR3 is TGTGCCAGCAGTTACTCGCGGGACGAGCAGTACTTC.

CDR3 nucleotides: TGTGCCAGCAGCTTAAGCCCCGCGGTAAACGAGCAGTACTTC. It translates to CASSLSPAVNEQYF. The chain links TRBV11-1 to TRBJ2-7; D uncertain. The CDR3 sequence is 14 residues long. The germline gives CDR1 SGHAT, CDR2 FQDESV (reference sequence). V gave up 2 bases and J gave up 5 bases, with 13 bases separating them.

The rearrangement uses TRBV5-1 and TRBJ2-3, with 8 bases identical to TRBD1. V trimming: 1 base; J trimming: 6 bases; junction bases outside the gene matches: 4. The germline CDR1 and CDR2 sequences are SGHRS and YFSETQ. This CDR3 spans 14 amino acids. CDR3 DNA: TGCGCCAGCAGCTTGAGTTCAGGGGGCGATACGCAGTATTTT. Its translation: CASSLSSGGDTQYF.

The chain carries TRBV28 and TRBJ2-3; D is perhaps TRBD1 (6 bases). The CDR3 spans 14 residues. V lost 5 bases and J 6 bases, leaving 15 bases between the germline ends. Germline-derived CDR1 and CDR2 are MDHEN and SYDVKM. CDR3 nucleotide sequence: TGTGCCAGCAGTCCCACAGGGCGCGCGGATACGCAGTATTTT. It encodes CASSPTGRADTQYF. The variable domain in full, completed from reference TRBV28 and TRBJ2-3, reads DVKVTQSSRYLVKRTGEKVFLECVQDMDHENMFWYRQDPGLGLRLIYFSYDVKMKEKGDIPEGYSVSREKKERFSLILESASTNQTSMYLCASSPTGRADTQYFGPGTRLTVL.